These T cell receptor beta chains were read from a single sample in a study of blood T cells in healthy people across ages. Via MiXCR, TCRdb re-called the 5' RACE reads, giving one row per CDR3 protein. This sample carries some 890,000 distinct CDR3 sequences, roughly 29% of them seen once, and the ten largest clones take approximately 10%. These data also formed part of another study, on T cells of mothers and their children.

Source material: blood. These receptors all stem from a woman aged 40 to 55 in good health. CDR3s include the opening cysteine and the closing phenylalanine or tryptophan. Clone size is given for some rows only: seen once, a few or many times, or a class if the clone is expanded.

clone_size	v_call	j_call	cdr3_aa
NA	TRBV28	TRBJ2-7	CASSSPRPESSYEQYF
few	TRBV7-3	TRBJ1-2	CASSSQTGGYGYTF
NA	TRBV4-2	TRBJ2-1	CASSQESGGAEFF
few	TRBV3-1	TRBJ2-5	CASSEGVREGQETQYF
NA	TRBV19	TRBJ1-5	CASSIRPNQPQHF
NA	TRBV5-1	TRBJ1-1	CASSLQGQGVINTEAFF
many	TRBV7-9	TRBJ2-1	CASSLGANEQFF
NA	TRBV7-2	TRBJ1-4	CASSLDSSRAVGEKLFF
many	TRBV5-1	TRBJ2-5	CASSLAGQGGETQYF
NA	TRBV7-6	TRBJ1-2	CASSLGAGEGYTF
NA	TRBV20-1	TRBJ2-3	CSARAGPADADTQYF
NA	TRBV28	TRBJ2-7	CASGEGKRYYEQYF